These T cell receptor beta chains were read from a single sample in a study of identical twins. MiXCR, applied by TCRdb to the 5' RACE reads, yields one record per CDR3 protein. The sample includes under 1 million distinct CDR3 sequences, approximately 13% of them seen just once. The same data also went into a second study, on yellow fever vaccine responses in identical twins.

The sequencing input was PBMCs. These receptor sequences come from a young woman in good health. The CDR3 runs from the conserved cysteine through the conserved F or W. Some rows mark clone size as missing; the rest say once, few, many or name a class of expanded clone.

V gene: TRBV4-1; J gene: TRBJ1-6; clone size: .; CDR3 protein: CASSHRGGAQDNSPLHF
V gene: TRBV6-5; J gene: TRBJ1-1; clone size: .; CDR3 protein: CASSYLGASDTEAFF
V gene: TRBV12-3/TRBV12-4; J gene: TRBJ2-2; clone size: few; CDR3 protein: CASSQTLAGGNTGELFF
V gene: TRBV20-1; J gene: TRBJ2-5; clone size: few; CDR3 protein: CSAQDMRQETQYF
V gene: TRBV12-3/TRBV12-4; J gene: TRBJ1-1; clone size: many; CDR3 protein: CASSFIANTEAFF
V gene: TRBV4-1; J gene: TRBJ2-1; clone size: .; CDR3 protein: CASSRGGLAGYNEQFF
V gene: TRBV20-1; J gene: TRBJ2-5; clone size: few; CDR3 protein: CSAAGTSALQETQYF
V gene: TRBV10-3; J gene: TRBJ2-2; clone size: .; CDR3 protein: CAISARGTSGLPDTGELFF
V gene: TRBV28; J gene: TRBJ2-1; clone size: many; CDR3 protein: CASRSGTMNEQFF
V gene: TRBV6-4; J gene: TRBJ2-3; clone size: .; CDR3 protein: CASSSGTGGQDTQYF
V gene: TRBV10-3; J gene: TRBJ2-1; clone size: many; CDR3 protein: CAISDRHAEQFF
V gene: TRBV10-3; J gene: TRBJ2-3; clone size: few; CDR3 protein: CAISDSSTSGVDTQYF
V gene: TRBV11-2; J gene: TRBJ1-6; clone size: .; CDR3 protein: CASSHGQNGSPLHF
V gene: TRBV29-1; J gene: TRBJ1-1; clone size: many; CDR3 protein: CSVAGTMNTEAFF
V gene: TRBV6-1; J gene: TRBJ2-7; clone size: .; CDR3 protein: CASPEPGTYYEQYF
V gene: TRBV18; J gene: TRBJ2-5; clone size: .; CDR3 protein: CASSPGGQGTQYF
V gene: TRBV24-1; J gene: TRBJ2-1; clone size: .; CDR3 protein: CATSDRGLAPANEQFF
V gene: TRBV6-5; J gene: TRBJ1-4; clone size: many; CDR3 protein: CASSYPGYGNEKLFF
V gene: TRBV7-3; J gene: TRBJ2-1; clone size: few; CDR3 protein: CASSSDHNNEQFF
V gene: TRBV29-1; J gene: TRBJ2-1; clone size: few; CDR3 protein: CSAPTGGNEQFF
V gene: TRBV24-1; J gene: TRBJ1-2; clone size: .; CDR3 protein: CATSEYGSYTF
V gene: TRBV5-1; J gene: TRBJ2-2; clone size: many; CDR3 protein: CASSLGDGELFF
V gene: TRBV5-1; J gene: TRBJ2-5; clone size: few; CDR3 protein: CASSSGAGYQETQYF
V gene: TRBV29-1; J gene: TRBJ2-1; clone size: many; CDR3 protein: CSAFFGEQFF
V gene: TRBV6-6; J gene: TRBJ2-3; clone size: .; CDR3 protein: CASSSGTGDTQYF
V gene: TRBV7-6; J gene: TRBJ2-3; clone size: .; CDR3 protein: CASSHRTSGGYTDTQYF
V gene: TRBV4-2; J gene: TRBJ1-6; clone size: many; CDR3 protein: CASSQDPLKNNSPLHF
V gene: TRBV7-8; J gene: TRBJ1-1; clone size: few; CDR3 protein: CASSGGVGGWTEAFF
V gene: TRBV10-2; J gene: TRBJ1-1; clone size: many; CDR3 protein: CASRGVTGDTEAFF
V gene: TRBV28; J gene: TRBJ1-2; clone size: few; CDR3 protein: CASRSGQAPYGYTF
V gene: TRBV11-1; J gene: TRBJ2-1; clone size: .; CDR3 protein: CASSDRGLGSPGSYNEQFF
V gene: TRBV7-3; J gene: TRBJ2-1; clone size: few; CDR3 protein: CASSVGQTYNEQFF
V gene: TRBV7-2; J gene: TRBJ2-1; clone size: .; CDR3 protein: CASSLRRTSGYDEQFF